Each of the 28 T cell receptor beta chains below was sequenced from the same sample in a study of T cells after yellow fever vaccination. TCRdb re-called the 5' RACE reads with MiXCR, one entry per CDR3 protein. Of some 32,000 distinct CDR3 sequences listed, less than 8% are singletons. The specimen comprised PBMCs, either bulk or a sorted T-cell subset (CD4+, CD8+, memory, or dextramer-sorted; not recorded which), sampled on the day of the first yellow fever vaccination. These receptors were taken from a man in his late teens or twenties who received the YFV17D yellow fever vaccine.

This clonotype was observed many times. This sequence joins TRBV12-3 or TRBV12-4 and TRBJ2-1; D ambiguous. The V gene lost 5 bases and the J gene lost 7 bases, with 12 bases spanning the gap. This CDR3 contains 13 residues. The CDR3 loop is CASSQEDGNEQFF. As DNA, the CDR3 is TGTGCCAGCAGTCAAGAGGACGGGAATGAGCAGTTCTTC.

This clonotype was seen ten or more times. The chain recombines TRBV12-3 or TRBV12-4 with TRBJ1-2, with D perhaps TRBD1 (6 bases). The CDR3 spans 12 residues. The V gene lost 6 bases and the J gene lost 4 bases, with 9 bases spanning the gap. CDR3 loop: CASREQGYGYTF. The CDR3 DNA follows: TGTGCCAGCAGGGAACAGGGCTATGGCTACACCTTC.

V and J are TRBV6-2 or TRBV6-3 and TRBJ2-7, with D unresolved. Between the trimmed V and J ends, which lost 2 bases and 0 bases, there was a span of 11 bases. The CDR3 is 15 amino acids. CDR1 and CDR2 (germline): MNHEY, SVGEGT. For the CDR3, the DNA is TGTGCCAGCAGTTACGGACCGAGGAGCTCCTACGAGCAGTACTTC. The encoded protein is CASSYGPRSSYEQYF.

The V call is TRBV3-1, the J call TRBJ1-3; no reliable D call. Germline V gene sequence: CDR1 LGHDT, CDR2 YNNKEL (reference sequence). CDR3 size: 14 residues. Trimming cost V 4 bases and J 2 bases, with 9 bases left between them. The CDR3 loop is CASSLGGAGNTIYF. DNA of the CDR3: TGTGCCAGCAGCCTGGGAGGAGCTGGAAACACCATATATTTT.

About this clonotype: This may be a read error: a much more frequent sequence differs by one nucleotide. The rearrangement links TRBV6-5 to TRBJ1-4; 7 bases are a match to TRBD1. J gave up 7 bases and V 4 bases, and 6 bases lay outside the gene matches. The CDR3 runs to 14 residues. The germline V gene encodes CDR1 MNHEY and CDR2 SVGAGI. CDR3 sequence: CASSLQGPIEKLFF. The CDR3 DNA reads as TGTGCCAGCAGTTTACAGGGGCCCATTGAAAAACTGTTTTTT.

This clonotype was seen at least ten times. The rearrangement joins TRBV6-1 to TRBJ2-7, with D possibly TRBD2 on 6 matching bases. Germline CDR1 and CDR2: MNHNS and SASEGT. V was cut by 2 bases and J by 2 bases, with 19 bases left in between. This CDR3 is 17 amino acids long. CDR3 bases: TGTGCCAGCAGTGAACCTACTAGCATCTATGTGGCCTACGAGCAGTACTTC. It specifies CASSEPTSIYVAYEQYF.

The chain joins TRBV7-2 to TRBJ2-5; no clear D gene. CDR3 size: 12 residues. The germline gives CDR1 SGHTA, CDR2 FQGNSA. Trimming took 5 bases from V and 9 from J, leaving 13 bases between them. Here the CDR3 reads CASSPRLLSQYF. CDR3 bases: TGTGCCAGCAGCCCCCGACTGTTATCCCAGTACTTC. Drawing the rest from reference TRBV7-2 and TRBJ2-5, the complete variable domain is GAGVSQSPSNKVTEKGKDVELRCDPISGHTALYWYRQSLGQGLEFLIYFQGNSAPDKSGLPSDRFSAERTGGSVSTLTIQRTQQEDSAVYLCASSPRLLSQYFGPGTRLLVL.

Ten or more counts support this clonotype. For the CDR3, the DNA is TGTGCCAGCAGTCCGCGACAGGGGCGGAACACTGAAGCTTTCTTT. It translates to CASSPRQGRNTEAFF. This chain links TRBV27 with TRBJ1-1; TRBD1 agrees at 8 bases. Germline lookup yields CDR1 MNHEY and CDR2 SMNVEV (reference sequence). V shed 5 bases, J shed 1 base, and the junction held 6 bases outside the gene matches. The CDR3 has 15 residues.

V is TRBV18 and J is TRBJ2-1, with D perhaps TRBD1 or TRBD2 (5 bases each). With 5 bases removed from V and 14 bases from J, the gap between germline ends came to 16 bases. The CDR3 has 12 amino acids. Germline V lookup: CDR1 KGHSH, CDR2 LQKENI. The CDR3 coding sequence is TGTGCCAGCTCAACCGACTCCAGGGACGAGTTCTTC. This gives the protein CASSTDSRDEFF.

This clonotype occurred many times. This chain uses TRBV6-1 with TRBJ2-2, with 7 bases aligning to TRBD1. Trimming at V came to 5 bases and at J to 6 bases, leaving 6 bases not matched to a gene. CDR1 and CDR2 from the germline V gene are MNHNS and SASEGT. CDR3 length: 14 residues. The DNA for the CDR3 is TGTGCCAGCAGTCCAGTAACAGGGGCCGGGGAGCTGTTTTTT. The encoded protein is CASSPVTGAGELFF.

The chain uses TRBV12-3 or TRBV12-4 and TRBJ1-2; D call uncertain. The CDR3 is 14 residues long. The V and J ends lost 7 bases and 2 bases respectively, with 14 bases between them. The CDR3 nucleotides are TGTGCCAGCACCCGGAATGGGGAGAACTATGGCTACACCTTC. Its translation: CASTRNGENYGYTF.

This clonotype was detected many times. The chain joins TRBV7-2 to TRBJ2-1, with TRBD2 matching over 8 bases. J gave up 8 bases and V 2 bases, and 8 bases lay outside the gene matches. This CDR3 region has 15 residues. The germline CDR1 and CDR2 sequences are SGHTA and FQGNSA. In DNA, the CDR3 is TGTGCCAGCAGCTTATACGGGGGGGCCATCGATGAGCAGTTCTTC. Its protein is CASSLYGGAIDEQFF. Full variable domain (remainder filled in from reference TRBV7-2 and TRBJ2-1): GAGVSQSPSNKVTEKGKDVELRCDPISGHTALYWYRQSLGQGLEFLIYFQGNSAPDKSGLPSDRFSAERTGGSVSTLTIQRTQQEDSAVYLCASSLYGGAIDEQFFGPGTRLTVL.

Many counts were recorded for this clonotype. The chain links TRBV6-2 or TRBV6-3 to TRBJ2-2, with 8 nucleotides matching TRBD2. The CDR3 is 17 amino acids. Germline loops: CDR1 MNHEY, CDR2 SVGEGT. V lost 3 bases to trimming and J lost 0 bases; unmatched junction nucleotides: 6. CDR3 in amino acids: CASSYSRTSSNTGELFF. The CDR3 DNA reads TGTGCCAGCAGTTATTCCCGGACTAGCTCGAACACCGGGGAGCTGTTTTTT.

This clonotype occurred many times. The chain couples TRBV27 to TRBJ2-1; D gene uncertain. Germline V CDR1 and CDR2: MNHEY, SMNVEV (reference sequence). V dropped 6 bases and J dropped 6 bases, with 18 bases sitting between them. This CDR3 comprises 15 residues. The CDR3 sequence: CASSTRFLWGNEQFF. DNA of the CDR3: TGTGCCAGCAGCACCCGATTCCTCTGGGGCAATGAGCAGTTCTTC.

This chain links TRBV7-6 with TRBJ2-3, with a weak D call TRBD1 (5 bases). The germline gives CDR1 SGHVS, CDR2 FNYEAQ. Trimming removed 3 bases from V and 6 bases from J, with 13 bases in between. CDR3 length: 14 amino acids. CDR3 residues: CASSLGRAGDTQYF. CDR3 nucleotide sequence: TGTGCCAGCAGCTTGGGCAGGGCAGGGGATACGCAGTATTTT.

This clonotype is deemed medium-sized. This chain connects TRBV4-3 to TRBJ1-2; possible D gene TRBD1, 6 bases. Trimming shortened V by 1 base and J by 5 bases, and 8 bases separated the two germline ends. The CDR3 spans 13 residues. Germline CDR1 reads LGHNA; CDR2 reads YSLEER. In DNA form, the CDR3 reads TGCGCCAGCAGCCAAGGAGGGGGTTATGGCTACACCTTC. It is translated as CASSQGGGYGYTF.

This clonotype was detected ten times or more. The chain couples TRBV12-3 or TRBV12-4 to TRBJ2-1, with TRBD1 as a possible D gene (6 bases). The V gene lost 11 bases and the J gene lost 0 bases, with 17 bases spanning the gap. The CDR3 spans 15 residues. The CDR3 coding sequence is TGTGCCGGATCGACAGGAATTAGCTCCTACAATGAGCAGTTCTTC. Protein product: CAGSTGISSYNEQFF.

The V gene is TRBV19, the J gene TRBJ1-1, with 8 bases lining up with TRBD1. Losses at the gene ends were 5 bases for V and 5 bases for J; bases not matched to a gene: 7. The germline V gene encodes CDR1 LNHDA and CDR2 SQIVND (reference sequence). This CDR3 has 14 amino acids. CDR3 nucleotides: TGTGCCAGTAGTCCCGGACAGGGCTGTACTGAAGCTTTCTTT. This encodes CASSPGQGCTEAFF.

This clonotype was picked up many times. V gene TRBV20-1 combines with J gene TRBJ2-1, with no clear D. There are 15 residues in the CDR3. V shed 4 bases and J shed 0 bases, with 13 bases lying between them. Per germline, CDR1 DFQATT and CDR2 SNEGSKA (reference sequence). CDR3 sequence: CSATSRRNSYNEQFF. The CDR3 region has the DNA TGCAGTGCTACCTCTAGACGGAACTCCTACAATGAGCAGTTCTTC.

This clonotype was found many times. The chain links TRBV5-4 to TRBJ2-5, with 8 bases lining up with TRBD2. The V segment lost 4 bases and the J segment 5 bases; nucleotides outside the gene matches: 13. The CDR3 has 16 amino acids. Germline assignment: CDR1 SGHNT and CDR2 YYREEE (reference sequence). Here the CDR3 reads CASSPRGGQSRETQYF. The DNA of the CDR3 is TGTGCCAGCAGCCCCCGGGGGGGGCAAAGCAGGGAGACCCAGTACTTC.

The chain is built from TRBV29-1 and TRBJ1-1, with TRBD1 as a possible D gene (6 bases). Germline V gives CDR1 SQVTM, CDR2 ANQGSEA. The V and J ends lost 7 bases and 1 base respectively, with 10 bases between them. The length of the CDR3 is 12 residues. The CDR3 nucleotides read TGCAGCGGACAGACAGGGAACACTGAAGCTTTCTTT. Residues: CSGQTGNTEAFF.

This clonotype was recorded many times. The V call is TRBV11-2, the J call TRBJ2-1, with no clear D. In germline, CDR1 is SGHAT, CDR2 FQNNGV. The V end lost 5 bases, the J end lost 12 bases, and 23 bases lay between the germline ends. The CDR3 has 15 residues. The CDR3 region is CASSLTPYTPSGQFF. CDR3 sequence (DNA): TGTGCCAGCAGCCTGACTCCCTACACCCCGTCGGGGCAGTTCTTC.

This clonotype has ten or more counts. The genes are TRBV7-2 and TRBJ1-5, with TRBD1 as a possible D gene (6 bases). The CDR3 extends over 15 amino acids. The germline CDR1 and CDR2 sequences are SGHTA and FQGNSA. The germline V and J ends were trimmed by 1 base and 9 bases, with 16 bases remaining between them. This CDR3 is CASSLGGAEPGPQHF. The DNA of the CDR3 is TGTGCCAGCAGCTTAGGGGGGGCGGAGCCAGGGCCCCAGCATTTT.

At least ten counts were recorded for this clonotype. This rearrangement joins TRBV5-1 to TRBJ2-1; D uncertain. Germline CDR1 reads SGHRS; CDR2 reads YFSETQ. Trimming pared 0 bases from V and 4 bases from J, leaving 8 bases between. CDR3 size: 14 residues. Written as DNA, the CDR3 is TGCGCCAGCAGCTTGGATGGGGAATACAATGAGCAGTTCTTC. Its translation is CASSLDGEYNEQFF.

This clonotype appeared many times. The J gene is TRBJ2-3, the V gene TRBV7-2, with TRBD2 matching over 9 bases. Per germline, CDR1 SGHTA and CDR2 FQGNSA. The CDR3 contains 15 residues. With 2 bases clipped from V and 6 bases from J, the junction kept 6 bases outside the gene matches. The CDR3 DNA follows: TGTGCCAGCAGCTTAATAGCGGGGGCGGGGGATACGCAGTATTTT. It codes for CASSLIAGAGDTQYF. Looking up the rest from reference TRBV7-2 and TRBJ2-3 gives the full variable domain: GAGVSQSPSNKVTEKGKDVELRCDPISGHTALYWYRQSLGQGLEFLIYFQGNSAPDKSGLPSDRFSAERTGGSVSTLTIQRTQQEDSAVYLCASSLIAGAGDTQYFGPGTRLTVL.

This clonotype was seen many times. The chain combines TRBV5-5 with TRBJ1-2; TRBD1 matches 9 bases. The CDR3 covers 16 residues. Trimming at V came to 1 base and at J to 5 bases, leaving 9 bases not matched to a gene. Germline assignment: CDR1 SGHKS and CDR2 YYEKEE (reference sequence). The CDR3 spells CASSLRTGVGIYGYTF. The CDR3 nucleotides read TGTGCCAGCAGCTTGAGGACAGGGGTTGGAATTTATGGCTACACCTTC.

This clonotype was counted a few times. The V and J genes are TRBV21-1 and TRBJ2-5; the table assigns TRBD1, which was not confirmed against the DNA. TRBV21-1 counts as a pseudogene. The CDR3 sequence is 14 residues long. The CDR3 coding sequence is TGTGCCAGCAGCAAAGGCTTCCGGGAAGAGACCCAGTACTTC. This sequence encodes CASSKGFREETQYF.

This chain joins TRBV5-1 and TRBJ1-1, with 10 bases fitting TRBD1. After removal of 4 bases from V and 6 bases from J, the junction contained 9 bases not matched to a gene. This CDR3 has 15 amino acids. In germline, CDR1 is SGHRS, CDR2 YFSETQ. The CDR3 DNA reads TGCGCCAGCAGCGCCACCGGGACAGGGGACGCTGAAGCTTTCTTT. Residues: CASSATGTGDAEAFF. The full variable domain, its missing parts supplied by reference TRBV5-1 and TRBJ1-1, is KAGVTQTPRYLIKTRGQQVTLSCSPISGHRSVSWYQQTPGQGLQFLFEYFSETQRNKGNFPGRFSGRQFSNSRSEMNVSTLELGDSALYLCASSATGTGDAEAFFGQGTRLTVV.